These T cell receptor beta chains were read from a single sample in a study of T cell changes during pregnancy in multiple sclerosis. Assay: immunoSEQ multiplex PCR; the TCRdb copy retains only in-frame clones and omits some. The sample shows over 50,000 clones, about nine tenths of them seen only once. The sequences come from peripheral blood, collected after pregnancy. These receptors were obtained from a female donor with multiple sclerosis, enrolled in a pregnancy study. CDR3s include the opening cysteine and the closing phenylalanine or tryptophan. Each record gives: CDR3 length, D gene, clone size, V gene, J gene, CDR3 DNA, CDR3 protein. The D gene is left open where the match is weak. For some rows the clone size is stated as once, few or many, or as a class when expanded; others skip it.

cdr3_length: 16; d_call: TRBD2; clone_size: -; v_call: TRBV9; j_call: TRBJ2-5; cdr3_nt: TGTGCCAGCAGCGTGGGGTTGACGGGGGGGGCAGAGACCCAGTACTTC; cdr3_aa: CASSVGLTGGAETQYF
cdr3_length: 18; d_call: TRBD2; clone_size: -; v_call: TRBV5-1; j_call: TRBJ2-2; cdr3_nt: TGCGCCAGCAGCTCCCCCGCGACTAGCGGGGGGGCCGCAGGGGAGCTGTTTTTT; cdr3_aa: CASSSPATSGGAAGELFF
cdr3_length: 14; d_call: TRBD1; clone_size: -; v_call: TRBV6-1; j_call: TRBJ1-1; cdr3_nt: TGTGCCAGCAGTGAGGCCGGGACAGATTTTGGAGCTTTCTTT; cdr3_aa: CASSEAGTDFGAFF
cdr3_length: 14; d_call: TRBD1; clone_size: -; v_call: TRBV5-4; j_call: TRBJ1-2; cdr3_nt: TGTGCCAGCGGATCCACAGGGGGCGGCTATGGCTACACCTTC; cdr3_aa: CASGSTGGGYGYTF
cdr3_length: 16; d_call: TRBD2; clone_size: -; v_call: TRBV7-3; j_call: TRBJ2-1; cdr3_nt: TGTGCCAGCAGCCCCCGCGATAGCGGGGGCTCAGGGGAGCAGTTCTTC; cdr3_aa: CASSPRDSGGSGEQFF
cdr3_length: 15; d_call: -; clone_size: -; v_call: TRBV19; j_call: TRBJ1-5; cdr3_nt: TGTGCCAGTAGTTTTGGCCCCGCGGGGGGTCAGCCCCAGCATTTT; cdr3_aa: CASSFGPAGGQPQHF
cdr3_length: 14; d_call: -; clone_size: once; v_call: TRBV7-6; j_call: TRBJ1-4; cdr3_nt: TGTGCCAGCAGCTTAGAGGGGCGGGGTGAAAAACTGTTTTTT; cdr3_aa: CASSLEGRGEKLFF
cdr3_length: 15; d_call: TRBD2; clone_size: -; v_call: TRBV9; j_call: TRBJ2-5; cdr3_nt: TGTGCCAGCGGCGGGGGGGGAGAACCCCAAGAGACCCAGTACTTC; cdr3_aa: CASGGGGEPQETQYF
cdr3_length: 15; d_call: TRBD2; clone_size: -; v_call: TRBV6-1; j_call: TRBJ2-3; cdr3_nt: TGTGCCAGCAGTGAAATTGGGGGGAGGGCAGATACGCAGTATTTT; cdr3_aa: CASSEIGGRADTQYF
cdr3_length: 13; d_call: -; clone_size: once; v_call: TRBV5-5; j_call: TRBJ1-2; cdr3_nt: TGTGCCAGCAGTAAAGGGGTAATTGATGGCTACACCTTC; cdr3_aa: CASSKGVIDGYTF
cdr3_length: 14; d_call: -; clone_size: -; v_call: TRBV2; j_call: TRBJ1-2; cdr3_nt: TGTGCCAGCAGTGAATCCCCACTATACTATGGCTACACCTTC; cdr3_aa: CASSESPLYYGYTF
cdr3_length: 14; d_call: TRBD2; clone_size: few; v_call: TRBV14; j_call: TRBJ2-1; cdr3_nt: TGTGCCAGCAGCCAAGATGTGGTAGCGGGGGAGCAGTTCTTC; cdr3_aa: CASSQDVVAGEQFF
cdr3_length: 14; d_call: TRBD1; clone_size: -; v_call: TRBV18; j_call: TRBJ2-7; cdr3_nt: TGTGCCAGCTCACCACCGGGACAGCCCTACGAGCAGTACTTC; cdr3_aa: CASSPPGQPYEQYF
cdr3_length: 15; d_call: TRBD2; clone_size: -; v_call: TRBV19; j_call: TRBJ2-7; cdr3_nt: TGTGCCAGTAGTATGGTTTCGGGGGGACCCTACGAGCAGTACTTC; cdr3_aa: CASSMVSGGPYEQYF
cdr3_length: 17; d_call: -; clone_size: once; v_call: TRBV7-8; j_call: TRBJ2-2; cdr3_nt: TGTGCCAGCAGCTTTGGTTCCCAGGGTCGGCACACCGGGGAGCTGTTTTTT; cdr3_aa: CASSFGSQGRHTGELFF
cdr3_length: 13; d_call: -; clone_size: -; v_call: TRBV6-1; j_call: TRBJ1-1; cdr3_nt: TGTGCCAGCAGTGAACCCTTGAACACTGAAGCTTTCTTT; cdr3_aa: CASSEPLNTEAFF
cdr3_length: 12; d_call: -; clone_size: -; v_call: TRBV2; j_call: TRBJ1-2; cdr3_nt: TGTGCCAGCAGTGAACTTAACTATGGCTACACCTTC; cdr3_aa: CASSELNYGYTF
cdr3_length: 15; d_call: -; clone_size: -; v_call: TRBV11-2; j_call: TRBJ1-5; cdr3_nt: TGTGCCAGCAGCTTAGCAGGGTATGGCAATCAGCCCCAGCATTTT; cdr3_aa: CASSLAGYGNQPQHF
cdr3_length: 15; d_call: -; clone_size: once; v_call: TRBV7-2; j_call: TRBJ1-2; cdr3_nt: TGTGCCAGCAGCTCGGCCCGCTCACCGCCGGGGGGCTACACCTTC; cdr3_aa: CASSSARSPPGGYTF
cdr3_length: 16; d_call: -; clone_size: -; v_call: TRBV11-2; j_call: TRBJ2-5; cdr3_nt: TGTGCCAGCAGCTTAGGGGTGACAGGTCTCCAAGAGACCCAGTACTTC; cdr3_aa: CASSLGVTGLQETQYF
cdr3_length: 16; d_call: TRBD1; clone_size: once; v_call: TRBV19; j_call: TRBJ2-1; cdr3_nt: TGTGCCAGTAGTATCATAGGACAGGGCTTTTTTAATGAGCAGTTCTTC; cdr3_aa: CASSIIGQGFFNEQFF
cdr3_length: 16; d_call: -; clone_size: -; v_call: TRBV4-2; j_call: TRBJ1-5; cdr3_nt: TGTGCCAGCAGCCAAGAAAGCGGGTTTGGGAATCAGCCCCAGCATTTT; cdr3_aa: CASSQESGFGNQPQHF
cdr3_length: 13; d_call: -; clone_size: -; v_call: TRBV11-1; j_call: TRBJ2-7; cdr3_nt: TGTGCCAGCAGCTTCGGACAGTCCTACGAGCAGTACTTC; cdr3_aa: CASSFGQSYEQYF
cdr3_length: 14; d_call: TRBD2; clone_size: once; v_call: TRBV9; j_call: TRBJ2-7; cdr3_nt: TGTGCCAGCAGCGGGGAGGGGCCTCCATACGAGCAGTACTTC; cdr3_aa: CASSGEGPPYEQYF
cdr3_length: 15; d_call: -; clone_size: -; v_call: TRBV4-3; j_call: TRBJ1-1; cdr3_nt: TGCGCCAGCAGCCAACCCGGGGGGGGCGGGACTGAAGCTTTCTTT; cdr3_aa: CASSQPGGGGTEAFF
cdr3_length: 17; d_call: -; clone_size: -; v_call: TRBV5-4; j_call: TRBJ1-2; cdr3_nt: TGTGCCAGCAGCCACCCTACCGACAGGTCCTCTAACTATGGCTACACCTTC; cdr3_aa: CASSHPTDRSSNYGYTF
cdr3_length: 14; d_call: TRBD2; clone_size: -; v_call: TRBV27; j_call: TRBJ2-1; cdr3_nt: TGTGCCAGCACCAACGGGGGGGCCTCGAATGAGCAGTTCTTC; cdr3_aa: CASTNGGASNEQFF
cdr3_length: 15; d_call: -; clone_size: -; v_call: TRBV9; j_call: TRBJ2-6; cdr3_nt: TGTGCCAGCAGCGTAGTGGAGTCTGGGGCCAACGTCCTGACTTTC; cdr3_aa: CASSVVESGANVLTF
cdr3_length: 16; d_call: TRBD1; clone_size: -; v_call: TRBV28; j_call: TRBJ1-1; cdr3_nt: TGTGCCAGCACCTCTCCGGGACAGGGCATGAACACTGAAGCTTTCTTT; cdr3_aa: CASTSPGQGMNTEAFF
cdr3_length: 18; d_call: -; clone_size: -; v_call: TRBV5-6; j_call: TRBJ2-6; cdr3_nt: TGTGCCAGCAGCCCTTTCGGGACTCCTACCTCTGGGGCCAACGTCCTGACTTTC; cdr3_aa: CASSPFGTPTSGANVLTF
cdr3_length: 17; d_call: -; clone_size: -; v_call: TRBV5-6; j_call: TRBJ1-5; cdr3_nt: TGTGCCAGCAGCTTGGGACTGGGTGCGGGAAGCAATCAGCCCCAGCATTTT; cdr3_aa: CASSLGLGAGSNQPQHF
cdr3_length: 14; d_call: -; clone_size: -; v_call: TRBV9; j_call: TRBJ2-3; cdr3_nt: TGTGCCAGCACGGTAGCGGCGCTCACAGATACGCAGTATTTT; cdr3_aa: CASTVAALTDTQYF
cdr3_length: 14; d_call: -; clone_size: -; v_call: TRBV10-3; j_call: TRBJ2-5; cdr3_nt: TGTGCCATCAGTGAGTCTTACAGTGAAGAGACCCAGTACTTC; cdr3_aa: CAISESYSEETQYF
cdr3_length: 17; d_call: -; clone_size: -; v_call: TRBV9; j_call: TRBJ2-2; cdr3_nt: TGTGCCAGCAGCGCTCGGACATCACCTTTGAACACCGGGGAGCTGTTTTTT; cdr3_aa: CASSARTSPLNTGELFF
cdr3_length: 15; d_call: -; clone_size: -; v_call: TRBV5-6; j_call: TRBJ1-4; cdr3_nt: TGTGCCAGCAGCCGGGCATTGGGGTCTGGGGAGGAACTGTTTTTT; cdr3_aa: CASSRALGSGEELFF
cdr3_length: 18; d_call: TRBD2; clone_size: -; v_call: TRBV19; j_call: TRBJ2-2; cdr3_nt: TGTGCCAGTACCCCAACCCAACTAGCGGGGCTAAACACCGGGGAGCTGTTTTTT; cdr3_aa: CASTPTQLAGLNTGELFF
cdr3_length: 16; d_call: TRBD2; clone_size: -; v_call: TRBV7-6; j_call: TRBJ2-1; cdr3_nt: TGTGCCAGCAGCTTAGGCCCAAGGCGGGGGGGCCACGAGCAGTTCTTC; cdr3_aa: CASSLGPRRGGHEQFF
cdr3_length: 16; d_call: TRBD2; clone_size: -; v_call: TRBV27; j_call: TRBJ2-1; cdr3_nt: TGTGCCAGCAGTCTAGCGGGGGGGCGGTCCTACAATGAGCAGTTCTTC; cdr3_aa: CASSLAGGRSYNEQFF
cdr3_length: 16; d_call: TRBD2; clone_size: -; v_call: TRBV7-3; j_call: TRBJ2-1; cdr3_nt: TGTGCCAGCAGCTCTCCGACTAGCGGGGGGGGCAATGAGCAGTTCTTC; cdr3_aa: CASSSPTSGGGNEQFF
cdr3_length: 14; d_call: -; clone_size: -; v_call: TRBV7-3; j_call: TRBJ2-1; cdr3_nt: TGTGCCAGCAGCCTACAGGGATTCGGCAATGAGCAGTTCTTC; cdr3_aa: CASSLQGFGNEQFF
cdr3_length: 12; d_call: -; clone_size: -; v_call: TRBV5-4; j_call: TRBJ2-7; cdr3_nt: TGTGCCAGCAGCTCCCAGACTAGTCCGCAGTACTTC; cdr3_aa: CASSSQTSPQYF
cdr3_length: 12; d_call: -; clone_size: -; v_call: TRBV10-3; j_call: TRBJ2-3; cdr3_nt: TGTGCCATCAGTCAGAGCACAGATACGCAGTATTTT; cdr3_aa: CAISQSTDTQYF
cdr3_length: 12; d_call: -; clone_size: -; v_call: TRBV28; j_call: TRBJ1-5; cdr3_nt: TGTGCCAGCACCCACTCGGATCAGCCCCAGCATTTT; cdr3_aa: CASTHSDQPQHF
cdr3_length: 16; d_call: -; clone_size: -; v_call: TRBV9; j_call: TRBJ1-4; cdr3_nt: TGTGCCAGCAGCGCCGGAAGGGCAGGACTCGGGGAAAAACTGTTTTTT; cdr3_aa: CASSAGRAGLGEKLFF
cdr3_length: 13; d_call: TRBD2; clone_size: -; v_call: TRBV6-4; j_call: TRBJ2-2; cdr3_nt: TGTGCCAGCAGTAGCGGGGACACCGGGGAGCTGTTTTTT; cdr3_aa: CASSSGDTGELFF
cdr3_length: 14; d_call: TRBD1; clone_size: -; v_call: TRBV7-8; j_call: TRBJ2-7; cdr3_nt: TGTGCCAGCAGCCCCACGGACAGGGCCTACGAGCAGTACTTC; cdr3_aa: CASSPTDRAYEQYF
cdr3_length: 13; d_call: -; clone_size: -; v_call: TRBV19; j_call: TRBJ2-7; cdr3_nt: TGTGCCAGTAGCGCCGGGATTACCTACGAGCAGTACTTC; cdr3_aa: CASSAGITYEQYF
cdr3_length: 16; d_call: TRBD2; clone_size: -; v_call: TRBV19; j_call: TRBJ2-5; cdr3_nt: TGTGCCAGTAGTATCGTGGCGGGGGGCCCACAAGAGACCCAGTACTTC; cdr3_aa: CASSIVAGGPQETQYF